Listed here are 13 T cell receptor beta chains from one sample, sequenced in a study of blood T cell repertoires in COVID-19. Profiling relied on immunoSEQ multiplex PCR, and the TCRdb table lists in-frame clones only, not all of them. The sample has about 320,000 clones; 85% are singletons. The sample taken for sequencing was PBMCs or T cells enriched from blood (not recorded which). The receptors here all came from a woman aged 25-40 years who had been exposed to COVID-19.

For this clone: The sample holds other DNA sequences that translate to the same CDR3. This rearrangement joins TRBV4-1 to TRBJ1-1; D remains unclear. Germline CDR1 and CDR2: MGHRA and YSYEKL. The CDR3 is 15 amino acids. V lost 0 bases and J lost 1, with 9 bases in between. CDR3 sequence (DNA): TGCGCCAGCAGCCAAGACTCGGCGGGGAACACTGAAGCTTTCTTT. The encoded protein is CASSQDSAGNTEAFF.

CDR3 bases: TGTGCCAGTACCCAACTAGCGGGGGGGCGAGAGACCCAGTACTTC. Its translation is CASTQLAGGRETQYF. The V and J genes are TRBV19 and TRBJ2-5; 13 bases are shared with TRBD2. Germline V gene sequence: CDR1 LNHDA, CDR2 SQIVND (reference sequence). J lost 4 bases, V lost 7 bases, and 6 bases had no gene match. The length of the CDR3 is 15 residues.

The CDR3: CASSVAGTGVRNTIYF. CDR3 sequence (DNA): TGTGCCAGCAGCGTAGCGGGGACAGGGGTACGAAACACCATATATTTT. The rearrangement uses TRBV9 and TRBJ1-3, with 10 nucleotides matching TRBD1. Germline V CDR1 and CDR2: SGDLS, YYNGEE. V lost 0 bases to trimming and J lost 5 bases; unmatched junction nucleotides: 5. This CDR3 spans 16 amino acids.

Concerning this clone itself: Other DNA sequences in the same sample also yield this CDR3. This chain links TRBV25-1 with TRBJ1-2; 9 positions agree with TRBD1. The CDR3 runs to 15 residues. Germline CDR1 and CDR2: MGHDK and SYGVNS. V lost 3 bases and J lost 4; bases outside the gene matches: 6. DNA of the CDR3: TGTGCCAGCAGTGATCCAGGACAGGGGACCTATGGCTACACCTTC. Amino acids: CASSDPGQGTYGYTF.

The V gene is TRBV7-9, the J gene TRBJ2-3; 9 bases map to TRBD1. Germline-derived CDR1 and CDR2 are SEHNR and FQNEAQ (reference sequence). Trimming removed 5 bases from V and 8 bases from J; junction bases left unmatched: 11. CDR3 size: 15 residues. As DNA, the CDR3 is TGTGCCAGCAGCCCCAGGGACAGGGTGAAGGGTACGCAGTATTTT. This sequence encodes CASSPRDRVKGTQYF.

V and J are TRBV5-5 and TRBJ2-5; possible D gene TRBD2, 5 bases. CDR3 length: 16 amino acids. V was clipped by 5 bases and J by 1 base, with 18 bases between them. Germline V gene lookup returns CDR1 SGHKS and CDR2 YYEKEE (reference sequence). CDR3 nucleotides: TGTGCCAGCAGACAAAATCCCCTCGGGATCCAAGAGACCCAGTACTTC. Its protein product is CASRQNPLGIQETQYF.

The gene calls are TRBV11-2 and TRBJ2-5; no definite D call. The V and J ends lost 5 bases and 5 bases respectively, with 9 bases between them. This CDR3 has 12 amino acids. In germline, CDR1 is SGHAT, CDR2 FQNNGV. CDR3 DNA sequence: TGTGCCAGCAGCCTTAACTCGGAGACCCAGTACTTC. It translates to CASSLNSETQYF.

This clone was seen a single time. This chain links TRBV6-5 with TRBJ1-1, with D perhaps TRBD1 (5 bases). The V and J ends lost 5 bases and 11 bases respectively, with 15 bases between them. This CDR3 contains 12 residues. CDR1 is MNHEY, CDR2 SVGAGI, per germline. Written as DNA, the CDR3 is TGTGCCAGCAGTCCTCTGGGGCAGACGGCTTTCTTT. Residues: CASSPLGQTAFF.

This chain links TRBV3-1 (or the pseudogene TRBV3-2) with TRBJ1-1; TRBD1 agrees at 9 bases. This CDR3 has 14 residues. Germline trimming cut 4 bases from V and 7 bases from J; bases unmatched to any gene: 7. The germline V gene has CDR1 LGHDT and CDR2 YNNKEL (reference sequence). The chain's CDR3 is CASSPRDRVLEAFF. The CDR3 DNA sequence: TGTGCCAGCAGCCCGCGGGACAGGGTCCTTGAAGCTTTCTTT.

This clone came up a few times. V and J are TRBV12-5 and TRBJ2-1; 8 nucleotides align to TRBD2. V was clipped by 1 base and J by 7 bases; unmatched bases: 18. This CDR3 contains 19 residues. Germline V gene sequence: CDR1 LGHNT, CDR2 FRNRAP. The CDR3 region has the DNA TGTGCTAGTGGTTTGGCCAGGTGGGAGCGGGGGTTCGGGTTTAATGAGCAGTTCTTC. Its protein is CASGLARWERGFGFNEQFF. The full variable domain, its missing parts supplied by reference TRBV12-5 and TRBJ2-1, is DARVTQTPRHKVTEMGQEVTMRCQPILGHNTVFWYRQTMMQGLELLAYFRNRAPLDDSGMPKDRFSAEMPDATLATLKIQPSEPRDSAVYFCASGLARWERGFGFNEQFFGPGTRLTVL.

V and J are TRBV18 and TRBJ1-1; D gene ambiguous. The germline V gene encodes CDR1 KGHSH and CDR2 LQKENI. The CDR3 is made up of 11 amino acids. V was shortened by 6 bases and J by 7 bases, with 9 bases between the two germline ends. The CDR3: CASSREGEAFF. The CDR3 DNA is TGTGCCAGCTCTAGGGAGGGTGAAGCTTTCTTT. Drawing the rest from reference TRBV18 and TRBJ1-1, the complete variable domain is NAGVMQNPRHLVRRRGQEARLRCSPMKGHSHVYWYRQLPEEGLKFMVYLQKENIIDESGMPKERFSAEFPKEGPSILRIQQVVRGDSAAYFCASSREGEAFFGQGTRLTVV.

In DNA form, the CDR3 reads TGTGCCTGGAGTGTAGGGGGTTTGCAGCCCCAGCATTTT. Its protein product is CAWSVGGLQPQHF. V usage is TRBV30 and J usage is TRBJ1-5; possible D gene TRBD1, 6 bases. The CDR3 extends over 13 amino acids. The V gene's germline CDR1 is GTSNPN and CDR2 SVGIG (reference sequence). V was shortened by 0 bases and J by 7 bases, with 10 bases between the two germline ends.

The V gene is TRBV6-5, the J gene TRBJ2-7; TRBD1 matches at 7 bases. V gave up 0 bases and J gave up 3 bases; unmatched junction bases: 5. The germline V gene has CDR1 MNHEY and CDR2 SVGAGI. The CDR3 totals 15 residues. The CDR3 reads CASSYSRTGDYEQYF. The CDR3 region has the DNA TGTGCCAGCAGTTACTCGAGGACAGGCGACTACGAGCAGTACTTC.